These 29 T cell receptor beta chains share one sample of origin, sequenced in a study of CD8+ T cells in alopecia areata. Treatment noted: oral pan-JAK inhibitor, 5-10 mg twice daily. Extracted RNA was reverse transcribed, and the resulting cDNA served as sequencing template. TCRdb's copy holds only in-frame clones and misses some; the assay was immunoSEQ multiplex PCR. The sample lists about 200,000 clones; about 58% were seen once. The sample in question was CD4+ T cells sorted from blood, obtained at week 4, from a patient treated with tofacitinib. The receptors come from a human donor with alopecia areata.

This rearrangement joins TRBV5-6 to TRBJ2-2; no firm D call. V lost 0 bases to trimming and J lost 3 bases, with 6 bases between them. This CDR3 spans 14 amino acids. CDR1 SGHDT and CDR2 YYEEEE come from the germline V gene. The CDR3 reads CASSLEPDTGELFF. For the CDR3, the DNA is TGTGCCAGCAGCTTGGAACCCGACACCGGGGAGCTGTTTTTT.

The CDR3 reads CAWTDPGQGGYNSPLHF. For the CDR3, the DNA is TGTGCCTGGACTGACCCCGGACAGGGTGGATATAATTCACCCCTCCACTTT. The V gene is TRBV30, the J gene TRBJ1-6, with 8 bases fitting TRBD1. J gave up 4 bases and V 4 bases, and 12 bases lay outside the gene matches. Germline values: CDR1 GTSNPN, CDR2 SVGIG (reference sequence). This CDR3 has 17 residues.

CDR3 residues: CASSQGTGINSPLHF. CDR3 nucleotides: TGCGCCAGCAGCCAAGGGACAGGCATTAATTCACCCCTCCACTTT. The chain is built from TRBV4-1 and TRBJ1-6; 7 positions agree with TRBD1. Germline lookup yields CDR1 MGHRA and CDR2 YSYEKL. The trim removed 1 base at V and 6 bases at J, leaving 3 bases unmatched. There are 15 residues in the CDR3.

V usage is TRBV4-3 and J usage is TRBJ2-3, with a tentative D call TRBD2 (5 bases). The V and J ends lost 3 bases and 1 base respectively, with 11 bases between them. The CDR3 runs to 15 residues. Germline CDR1 LGHNA, CDR2 YSLEER. The CDR3 coding sequence is TGCGCCAGCAGCCAGGACTTTGGGGGCACAGATACGCAGTATTTT. Residues: CASSQDFGGTDTQYF.

The chain couples TRBV25-1 to TRBJ2-7, with a tentative D call TRBD2 (6 bases). V gave up 1 base and J gave up 0 bases, with 10 bases separating them. The CDR3 covers 15 residues. Germline lookup yields CDR1 MGHDK and CDR2 SYGVNS. The CDR3 loop is CASSEFTGSSYEQYF. For the CDR3, the DNA is TGTGCCAGCAGTGAATTCACCGGGAGCTCCTACGAGCAGTACTTC.

The CDR3 is CATSRDGRGSTEAFF. The CDR3 DNA follows: TGTGCCACCAGCAGAGATGGAAGGGGGTCCACTGAAGCTTTCTTT. The chain recombines TRBV15 with TRBJ1-1; a weak D match, TRBD1 (6 bases). The CDR3 runs 15 residues. V was trimmed by 0 bases and J by 4 bases, leaving 12 bases between them. The germline V gene has CDR1 LNHNV and CDR2 YYDKDF (reference sequence).

This chain links TRBV19 with TRBJ2-2; D remains ambiguous. The CDR3 spans 15 residues. The germline V gene encodes CDR1 LNHDA and CDR2 SQIVND (reference sequence). V was trimmed by 0 bases and J by 4 bases, leaving 9 bases between them. CDR3 in amino acids: CASSIDLMSTGELFF. The CDR3 coding sequence is TGTGCCAGTAGTATAGATCTCATGTCCACCGGGGAGCTGTTTTTT.

This clone came up a few times. The chain joins TRBV30 to TRBJ2-7, with D possibly being TRBD2 (6 bases). The CDR3 length is 14 residues. Between the trimmed V and J ends, which lost 2 bases and 4 bases, there was a span of 15 bases. From germline, CDR1 is GTSNPN and CDR2 SVGIG (reference sequence). CDR3 nucleotide sequence: TGTGCCTGGAGTCCATTAGCGGCAGTTTACGAGCAGTACTTC. Its protein is CAWSPLAAVYEQYF.

Only one count was recorded for this clone. This chain uses TRBV29-1 with TRBJ1-1; D is undetermined. V dropped 4 bases and J dropped 1 base, with 13 bases sitting between them. Germline CDR1 is SQVTM and CDR2 is ANQGSEA. This CDR3 spans 14 amino acids. The CDR3 bases are TGCAGCGTTGGCCTGGGCGGATGGAACACTGAAGCTTTCTTT. Translating it yields CSVGLGGWNTEAFF. The full variable domain, completed using reference TRBV29-1 and TRBJ1-1, is SAVISQKPSRDICQRGTSLTIQCQVDSQVTMMFWYRQQPGQSLTLIATANQGSEATYESGFVIDKFPISRPNLTFSTLTVSNMSPEDSSIYLCSVGLGGWNTEAFFGQGTRLTVV.

V usage is TRBV11-2 and J usage is TRBJ2-1, with D possibly called TRBD1 or TRBD2 (5 bases each). The CDR3 has 14 residues. Looked up from germline, CDR1 is SGHAT and CDR2 is FQNNGV. The germline V and J ends were trimmed by 5 bases and 6 bases, with 14 bases remaining between them. CDR3 amino acids: CASSNLGRPNEQFF. CDR3 in DNA: TGTGCCAGCAGCAACCTGGGACGCCCCAATGAGCAGTTCTTC.

The J gene is TRBJ2-3, the V gene TRBV6-6; a possible D gene is TRBD2 (5 bases). The germline V and J ends were trimmed by 10 bases and 0 bases, with 14 bases remaining between them. From germline, CDR1 is MNHNY and CDR2 SVGAGI (reference sequence). This CDR3 has 14 residues. This CDR3 is CATKGEGSTDTQYF. CDR3 coding DNA: TGTGCCACCAAGGGAGAGGGAAGCACAGATACGCAGTATTTT.

About this clone itself: Different DNA sequences within this sample yield the same CDR3. The chain links TRBV5-1 to TRBJ2-5; D is possibly TRBD1 (7 bases). Germline assignment: CDR1 SGHRS and CDR2 YFSETQ. Trimming took off 1 base at V and 4 bases at J, with 8 bases between the two ends. This CDR3 has 13 residues. Here the CDR3 DNA reads TGCGCCAGCAGCTTGCAGGGGGGAGAGACCCAGTACTTC. This codes for CASSLQGGETQYF.

This clone has only a few counts. The chain combines TRBV2 with TRBJ1-1, with D possibly matching TRBD1 (5 bases). The germline V gene encodes CDR1 SNHLY and CDR2 FYNNEI. Trimming pared 4 bases from V and 4 bases from J, leaving 10 bases between. The CDR3 contains 13 residues. The CDR3 reads CASSGAQGTEAFF. CDR3 in DNA: TGTGCCAGCAGTGGGGCCCAGGGCACTGAAGCTTTCTTT.

The chain joins TRBV6-5 to TRBJ1-5, with no clear D. V was pared by 6 bases and J by 7 bases, with 13 bases between. Germline CDR1 MNHEY, CDR2 SVGAGI. The CDR3 runs 13 residues. For the CDR3, the DNA is TGTGCCAGCAGCCCAGACCAAGGGCAGCCCCAGCATTTT. It yields the protein CASSPDQGQPQHF.

The chain uses TRBV19 and TRBJ2-2; tentative D call: TRBD2 (6 bases). This CDR3 region has 13 residues. Trimming left V 4 bases short and J 5 bases short, with 8 bases between. CDR1 is LNHDA and CDR2 is SQIVND in the germline V gene (reference sequence). In DNA, the CDR3 is TGTGCCAGTAGTACCCGGGGGACCGGGGAGCTGTTTTTT. This translates into CASSTRGTGELFF.

V gene TRBV9 combines with J gene TRBJ2-2; D may be TRBD2 (6 bases). Germline CDR1 and CDR2: SGDLS and YYNGEE. This CDR3 has 15 amino acids. Between the trimmed V and J ends, which lost 4 bases and 5 bases, there was a span of 15 bases. This chain's CDR3 is CASSSGTPGTGELFF. CDR3 nucleotides: TGTGCCAGCAGCTCCGGGACTCCGGGGACCGGGGAGCTGTTTTTT.

The rearrangement links TRBV7-2 to TRBJ1-1; no firm D call. The V gene's germline CDR1 is SGHTA and CDR2 FQGNSA. CDR3 size: 15 residues. V lost 1 base to trimming and J lost 7 bases, with 16 bases between them. This CDR3 reads CASSLDFRGLDEAFF. CDR3 sequence (DNA): TGTGCCAGCAGCTTAGATTTCAGAGGGCTTGATGAAGCTTTCTTT.

The rearrangement links TRBV5-6 to TRBJ2-2; D remains ambiguous. This CDR3 comprises 17 residues. From germline, CDR1 is SGHDT and CDR2 YYEEEE. The V end lost 0 bases, the J end lost 1 base, and 13 bases lay between the germline ends. The CDR3 protein is CASSLGVTVRNTGELFF. Written as DNA, the CDR3 is TGTGCCAGCAGCTTGGGAGTAACAGTAAGGAACACCGGGGAGCTGTTTTTT.

V is TRBV2 and J is TRBJ2-5; D unclear. Trimming stripped 6 bases from V and 1 base from J, with 9 bases between. CDR1 is SNHLY, CDR2 FYNNEI, per germline. The CDR3 is made up of 13 amino acids. The DNA for the CDR3 is TGTGCCAGCAGGGGGTCGGTCCAAGAGACCCAGTACTTC. This sequence encodes CASRGSVQETQYF.

This clone was detected only once. In the same sample, other DNA sequences code for this CDR3. This rearrangement joins TRBV5-1 to TRBJ1-2; no clear D gene. This CDR3 has 13 residues. Germline CDR1 and CDR2: SGHRS and YFSETQ. Trimming left V 2 bases short and J 2 bases short, with 7 bases between. This CDR3 reads CASSFDRNYGYTF. The CDR3, as DNA: TGCGCCAGCAGCTTTGATCGGAACTATGGCTACACCTTC.

The J gene is TRBJ2-3, the V gene TRBV27; 8 positions match TRBD1. Germline loops: CDR1 MNHEY, CDR2 SMNVEV (reference sequence). This CDR3 contains 16 residues. J lost 5 bases, V lost 5 bases, and 12 bases had no gene match. The CDR3 spells CASSPRGQGIGDTQYF. CDR3 bases: TGTGCCAGCAGTCCGAGAGGACAGGGTATAGGAGATACGCAGTATTTT.

The rearrangement uses TRBV23-1 and TRBJ1-2; D remains ambiguous. TRBV23-1 is labeled an ORF, and its function is uncertain. With 7 bases removed from V and 4 bases from J, the gap between germline ends came to 7 bases. CDR3 length: 11 amino acids. As DNA, the CDR3 is TGCGCCAGCAAGACGTTCTATGGCTACACCTTC. Protein product: CASKTFYGYTF.

The J gene is TRBJ1-2, the V gene TRBV5-6; D is ambiguous. The CDR3 has 11 residues. Trimming stripped 0 bases from V and 8 bases from J, with 5 bases between. CDR1 and CDR2 (germline): SGHDT, YYEEEE. CDR3 sequence (DNA): TGTGCCAGCAGCTTGGATAGGGGCTACACCTTC. Translated, it gives CASSLDRGYTF. The variable domain in full, completed from reference TRBV5-6 and TRBJ1-2, reads DAGVTQSPTHLIKTRGQQVTLRCSPKSGHDTVSWYQQALGQGPQFIFQYYEEEERQRGNFPDRFSGHQFPNYSSELNVNALLLGDSALYLCASSLDRGYTFGSGTRLTVV.

J is TRBJ1-1 and V is TRBV30; D may be TRBD1 (6 bases). V lost 2 bases and J 3 bases, leaving 13 bases between the germline ends. The CDR3 covers 14 residues. Germline V CDR1 and CDR2: GTSNPN, SVGIG (reference sequence). This CDR3 reads CAWSRISGDTEAFF. CDR3 DNA sequence: TGTGCCTGGAGTAGGATTTCAGGGGACACTGAAGCTTTCTTT.

The gene calls are TRBV18 and TRBJ2-5; tentatively, D is TRBD1 (5 bases). This CDR3 comprises 14 residues. The germline gives CDR1 KGHSH, CDR2 LQKENI. V shed 4 bases and J shed 4 bases, with 13 bases lying between them. The CDR3 sequence is CASSRNKGSETQYF. CDR3 nucleotide sequence: TGTGCCAGCTCACGAAACAAGGGGTCAGAGACCCAGTACTTC.

This clone appeared a single time. The chain employs TRBV30 and TRBJ1-6; D is ambiguous. Germline CDR1 and CDR2: GTSNPN and SVGIG (reference sequence). The V end was cut by 5 bases, the J end by 0 bases, with 8 bases between. The CDR3 has 14 amino acids. Here the CDR3 DNA reads TGTGCCTGGGGAGGCGGCTCCTATAATTCACCCCTCCACTTT. It specifies CAWGGGSYNSPLHF.

V gene TRBV30 combines with J gene TRBJ2-2; weak D call: TRBD1 (6 bases). V gave up 5 bases and J gave up 2 bases, with 15 bases separating them. Germline CDR1 reads GTSNPN; CDR2 reads SVGIG (reference sequence). CDR3 length: 15 residues. The DNA for the CDR3 is TGTGCCTGGGGGCTCAGGGGACCTAACACCGGGGAGCTGTTTTTT. This gives the protein CAWGLRGPNTGELFF.

This clone has ten or more counts. This chain uses TRBV4-3 with TRBJ2-7; D may be TRBD1 or TRBD2 (5 bases each). The germline V gene has CDR1 LGHNA and CDR2 YSLEER. There are 15 residues in the CDR3. V lost 0 bases and J lost 3, with 12 bases in between. CDR3 bases: TGCGCCAGCAGCCAAGACTCAGGGAGCCTCTACGAGCAGTACTTC. Its protein product is CASSQDSGSLYEQYF.

This CDR3 reads CASSLRGPPETQYF. CDR3 in DNA: TGCGCCAGCAGCTTGAGGGGACCGCCAGAGACCCAGTACTTC. The V call is TRBV5-1, the J call TRBJ2-5; D may correspond to TRBD1 or TRBD2 (5 bases each). Trimming took off 1 base at V and 4 bases at J, with 11 bases between the two ends. CDR3 length: 14 residues. CDR1 SGHRS and CDR2 YFSETQ come from the germline V gene.